This T cell receptor (beta chain) came from a study of neurological immune-mediated disorders (dated by TCRdb to the late 2010s). Broadly, across the study: Peripheral blood TCR-beta repertoires from patients with HTLV-I-associated myelopathy (HAM/TSP), patients with multiple sclerosis, and healthy controls were compared in the study using UMI-based sequencing. The 106 TCR-beta libraries included longitudinal samples, technical triplicates and paired sorted CD4+ and CD8+ T-cell subsets alongside PBMC samples. The cohort was made up of 60 to 75 subjects, consisting of 14 HAM/TSP patients, some 35 multiple sclerosis patients and roughly 20 healthy controls.

To synthesize cDNA, template-switch 5'RACE was performed with a primer carrying a 10-nucleotide random unique molecular identifier so that each TCR transcript was tagged. Every sequencing run covered 15-18 subjects and yielded more than 160 million TCR-beta sequences. Total RNA was extracted with the RNeasy kit. TCR-beta VDJ regions were amplified with primers for the TCR constant region and the 5'RACE anchor, using the KAPA Real-time Library Amplification kit. A first PCR added sample indexes and Illumina adaptors, and a second PCR then raised library yield. The roughly 650 bp TCR product was size-selected on a 2% E-gel SizeSelection system after Ampure bead purification. Library quality was checked on a Bioanalyzer, concentration was measured with Qubit, and libraries were quantified with the Kapa Library Quantification kit before pooling. An Illumina HiSeq 2500 was used to sequence the libraries paired-end at 2 x 150 bp. To increase sequence diversity, roughly 24-31% phiX was spiked into each library pool. Under the source paper's analysis protocol: Quality-filtered reads were processed with the UMI-based MiGEC pipeline, which removed over 80% of raw TCR sequences during error correction. VDJ genes were aligned to IMGT germline references, and each clonotype was defined by a unique CDR3 amino acid sequence together with V-J genes. VDJtools evaluated clonal expansion, Shannon diversity and CDR3 relatedness (CalcPairwiseDistances, ClusterSamples); CLCbio workbench built phylogenetic trees. Using coefficient-of-variation modelling across technical triplicates, the study counted a clone as expanded if it had at least 8 unique UMIs. TCRdb reprocessing: public reads trimmed at Q25 with fastp, clones called with MiXCR, in-frame beta chains kept. Each record represents a unique CDR3 protein, reported with the most common genes and DNA among its rows. The V and J calls follow TCRdb's processing rather than the paper's. The sample table lists over 35,000 distinct CDR3 sequences, about 12% of them with a count of one. The ten biggest clones cover roughly 1.3% of the sample.

The healthy controls were volunteers from blood banks in Maryland, USA. Libraries from unsorted PBMCs were made from 2 million PBMCs kept in RNAlater at -80 degrees C until RNA extraction. PBMCs were separated from peripheral blood using Ficoll-Hypaque density gradient centrifugation and then cryopreserved in liquid nitrogen. Many counts were recorded for this clonotype. The antigen this receptor binds is unknown. No much larger clone exists at a distance of one base, and base qualities are not known. The CDR3, from cysteine to phenylalanine, totals 19 residues. The read is trimmed to its CDR3 DNA, 57 bases read in frame from base 1. According to the germline V gene, CDR1 reads SGDLS and CDR2 reads YYNGEE. V ends up 3 bases short and J 2 bases short, with an unmatched junction base count of 14. Study-wide findings and limitations: TCR clonal expansion was greatest in HAM/TSP patients and smallest in MS patients, who ranked below even healthy controls. No identical CDR3 amino acid sequences were found to be shared among expanded clones across subjects, suggesting that TCR-beta repertoires were private in all groups.

Sample: PBMCs. The receptor comes from a female donor in good health. The chain uses TRBV9 and TRBJ1-2; 12 of the junction bases match TRBD1. Here is the DNA: TGTGCCAGCAGCGGGGACCGTGGGACAGGGGGCGATTGGAACTATGGCTACACCTTC. The encoded protein is CASSGDRGTGGDWNYGYTF.